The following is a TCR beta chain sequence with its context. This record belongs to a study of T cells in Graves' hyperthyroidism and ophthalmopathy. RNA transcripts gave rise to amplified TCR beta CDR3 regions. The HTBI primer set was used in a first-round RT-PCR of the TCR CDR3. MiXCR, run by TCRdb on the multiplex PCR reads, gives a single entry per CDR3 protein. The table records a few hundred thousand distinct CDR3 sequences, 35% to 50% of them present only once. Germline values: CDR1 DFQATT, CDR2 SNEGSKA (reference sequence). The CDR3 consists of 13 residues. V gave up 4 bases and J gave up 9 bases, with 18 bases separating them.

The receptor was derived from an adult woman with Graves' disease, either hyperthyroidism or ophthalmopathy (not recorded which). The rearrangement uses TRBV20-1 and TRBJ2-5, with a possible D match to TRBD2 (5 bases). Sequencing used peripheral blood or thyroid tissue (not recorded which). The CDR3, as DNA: TGCAGTGCTACGAGGGCAGAAAATCAGCCCCAGTACTTC. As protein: CSATRAENQPQYF.